Following are 21 T cell receptor beta chains from one sample sequenced in a study of T cell repertoires in cytomegalovirus infection. TCRdb independently ran MiXCR on the reads; one entry per CDR3 protein. The repertoire holds about 600,000 distinct CDR3 sequences, with roughly 24% as singletons. The material sequenced was CD8+ T cells from PBMCs. Receptors originate from a human donor in good health (CMV status not recorded). Some clones in this sample may be carry-over from other donors' samples.

This clonotype was recorded at least ten times. The chain is built from TRBV27 and TRBJ2-2; D unclear. Germline V lookup: CDR1 MNHEY, CDR2 SMNVEV (reference sequence). The CDR3 loop spans 12 amino acids. The V gene lost 6 bases and the J gene lost 5 bases, with 7 bases spanning the gap. In DNA form, the CDR3 reads TGTGCCAGCAGACAGACTACCGGGGAGCTGTTTTTT. Encoded protein: CASRQTTGELFF.

As to this clonotype: The junction and the germline gene differ at one end; a read error may be behind it. V gene TRBV7-6 combines with J gene TRBJ1-2; D remains unclear. CDR3 length equals 13 residues. CDR1 is SGHVS, CDR2 FNYEAQ, per germline. CDR3 sequence (DNA): TGTACCAGCAGCCTAGGGTCGAGCTATGGCTACACCTTC. Translation gives CTSSLGSSYGYTF.

This clonotype was observed a few times. The V gene is TRBV7-9, the J gene TRBJ1-2, with 7 nucleotides matching TRBD1. J was trimmed by 7 bases and V by 4 bases; bases with no gene match: 9. The CDR3 is 14 amino acids. CDR1 SEHNR and CDR2 FQNEAQ come from the germline V gene (reference sequence). CDR3 bases: TGTGCCAGCAGCTCAGGACAGGAGTTCGGTGGCTACACCTTC. Protein sequence: CASSSGQEFGGYTF.

The rearrangement uses TRBV18 and TRBJ2-5, with TRBD1 matching over 7 bases. Germline trimming cut 5 bases from V and 0 bases from J; bases unmatched to any gene: 6. This CDR3 has 15 residues. Germline lookup yields CDR1 KGHSH and CDR2 LQKENI. The CDR3 sequence is CASSDSGQNQETQYF. The CDR3 DNA is TGTGCCAGCTCAGACTCGGGACAGAACCAAGAGACCCAGTACTTC.

DNA of the CDR3: TGTGCCAGTAGTATCCCCGGCGGCGGAGAGACCCAGTACTTC. Its translation: CASSIPGGGETQYF. The rearrangement joins TRBV19 to TRBJ2-5; D gene uncertain. CDR1 and CDR2 (germline): LNHDA, SQIVND (reference sequence). The ends were cut back, 3 bases at V and 4 bases at J, with 12 bases in the middle. The CDR3 runs to 14 residues.

The V and J genes are TRBV13 and TRBJ1-1; the D is unclear. With 4 bases removed from V and 2 bases from J, the gap between germline ends came to 17 bases. CDR1 and CDR2 from the germline V gene are PRHDT and FYEKMQ (reference sequence). The CDR3 sequence is 16 residues long. As DNA, the CDR3 is TGTGCCAGCAGCTCCCCGAGCGCACCTGCTAACACTGAAGCTTTCTTT. Its protein is CASSSPSAPANTEAFF.

Only a few counts were recorded for this clonotype. V usage is TRBV29-1 and J usage is TRBJ2-2; TRBD2 matches at 7 bases. Germline CDR1 and CDR2: SQVTM and ANQGSEA. The CDR3 has 16 residues. J was trimmed by 3 bases and V by 3 bases; bases with no gene match: 10. The CDR3 region has the DNA TGCAGCGTTGACGGGGCTGGGGGGGTGGACACCGGGGAGCTGTTTTTT. Translating it yields CSVDGAGGVDTGELFF.

The CDR3 is CASRGGLEQYF. In DNA form, the CDR3 reads TGTGCCAGCCGGGGGGGGCTCGAGCAGTACTTC. This chain connects TRBV7-6 to TRBJ2-7; 8 positions match TRBD2. Germline assignment: CDR1 SGHVS and CDR2 FNYEAQ. This CDR3 has 11 residues. V shed 8 bases and J 6 bases; nucleotides not matched to a gene: 3.

This chain uses TRBV2 with TRBJ2-7; TRBD2 is a possible D gene (5 bases). The CDR3 length is 14 residues. Germline V gives CDR1 SNHLY, CDR2 FYNNEI. The ends were cut back, 2 bases at V and 0 bases at J, with 8 bases in the middle. CDR3 amino acids: CASSEFGSSYEQYF. CDR3 bases: TGTGCCAGCAGTGAATTTGGGAGCTCCTACGAGCAGTACTTC. Full variable domain (remainder filled in from reference TRBV2 and TRBJ2-7): EPEVTQTPSHQVTQMGQEVILRCVPISNHLYFYWYRQILGQKVEFLVSFYNNEISEKSEIFDDQFSVERPDGSNFTLKIRSTKLEDSAMYFCASSEFGSSYEQYFGPGTRLTVT.

The genes are TRBV6-6 and TRBJ2-3; 10 nucleotides align to TRBD2. From germline, CDR1 is MNHNY and CDR2 SVGAGI (reference sequence). CDR3 length equals 17 residues. V lost 1 base to trimming and J lost 1 base; unmatched junction nucleotides: 5. CDR3 DNA: TGTGCCAGCAGTTACTGGGCTAGCGGGGGAGGCACAGATACGCAGTATTTT. This encodes CASSYWASGGGTDTQYF.

This clonotype has only a few counts. This chain links TRBV4-3 with TRBJ1-2, with 7 bases aligning to TRBD1. Trimming at V came to 1 base and at J to 4 bases, leaving 18 bases not matched to a gene. Germline values: CDR1 LGHNA, CDR2 YSLEER. This CDR3 is built from 19 residues. The CDR3 coding sequence is TGCGCCAGCAGCCAAGCCGGCCCAGGGGGAGACAGCGATCTCTATGGCTACACCTTC. Translation gives CASSQAGPGGDSDLYGYTF.

CDR3: CASSPGIFASYTF. The CDR3 nucleotides are TGTGCCAGCAGCCCCGGAATATTTGCGAGCTACACCTTC. This chain joins TRBV6-2 or TRBV6-3 and TRBJ1-2, with D uncertain. The CDR3 is made up of 13 amino acids. Trimming removed 6 bases from V and 9 bases from J, with 17 bases in between. Germline V CDR1 and CDR2: MNHEY, SVGEGT.

The table lists this clonotype with a few counts. V is TRBV2 and J is TRBJ2-5, with D tentatively TRBD2 (5 bases). The V and J ends lost 2 bases and 5 bases respectively, with 15 bases between them. CDR1 and CDR2 from the germline V gene are SNHLY and FYNNEI. The CDR3 loop spans 15 amino acids. Here the CDR3 DNA reads TGTGCCAGCAGTGAATCCCCGAGGGAATCGGAGACCCAGTACTTC. Protein: CASSESPRESETQYF.

This rearrangement joins TRBV2 to TRBJ1-6, with 7 bases matching TRBD1. The CDR3 spans 14 residues. Trimming at V came to 5 bases and at J to 10 bases, leaving 8 bases not matched to a gene. CDR1 is SNHLY, CDR2 FYNNEI, per germline. The CDR3 spells CASSSGTVISPLHF. CDR3 nucleotide sequence: TGTGCCAGCAGTTCCGGGACAGTCATATCACCCCTCCACTTT.

This clonotype occurred a few times. The chain carries TRBV19 and TRBJ2-1, with no clear D. The CDR3 covers 14 residues. The germline V and J ends were trimmed by 5 bases and 5 bases, with 13 bases remaining between them. Germline V lookup: CDR1 LNHDA, CDR2 SQIVND (reference sequence). The chain's CDR3 is CASSFSLSNNEQFF. The DNA of the CDR3 is TGTGCCAGTAGTTTTTCCTTATCCAACAATGAGCAGTTCTTC.

The chain recombines TRBV28 with TRBJ1-6, with D uncertain. In germline, CDR1 is MDHEN, CDR2 SYDVKM. The CDR3 extends over 15 amino acids. Trimming removed 6 bases at V and 0 bases at J, with 9 bases between. The chain's CDR3 is CASRHVSSYNSPLHF. In DNA form, the CDR3 reads TGTGCCAGCAGACACGTGAGCTCCTATAATTCACCCCTCCACTTT.

This clonotype turned up a few times. J is TRBJ2-7 and V is TRBV6-1, with 7 bases identical to TRBD1. The CDR3 totals 11 residues. Per germline, CDR1 MNHNS and CDR2 SASEGT. The V gene end was trimmed by 7 bases and the J gene end by 13 bases; junction bases not matched to a gene: 10. CDR3 loop: CASIKQGKIYF. The CDR3 DNA reads as TGTGCCAGCATTAAACAGGGGAAGATTTACTTC.

The chain employs TRBV7-3 and TRBJ2-1; the match to TRBD1 covers 10 bases. After removal of 0 bases from V and 12 bases from J, the junction contained 11 bases not matched to a gene. CDR1 is SGHTA, CDR2 FQGTGA, per germline. The CDR3 covers 16 residues. In nucleotides, the CDR3 is TGTGCCAGCAGCTTAACGGCTGGGGGGACAGGGGAGGTGCAGTTCTTC. Its translation: CASSLTAGGTGEVQFF.

The chain couples TRBV29-1 to TRBJ2-5; tentatively, D is TRBD2 (5 bases). Trimming removed 0 bases at V and 0 bases at J, with 8 bases between. CDR1 and CDR2 from the germline V gene are SQVTM and ANQGSEA. The CDR3 extends over 14 amino acids. CDR3 coding DNA: TGCAGCGTTGAAGATCGGAGGTACCAAGAGACCCAGTACTTC. Residues: CSVEDRRYQETQYF.

This clonotype was found many times. CDR3 in DNA: TGTGCCAGCACACTCGGAAATTCCTACAATGAGCAGTTCTTC. Encoded protein: CASTLGNSYNEQFF. This chain links TRBV6-1 with TRBJ2-1; no reliable D call. This CDR3 is 14 amino acids long. The V gene lost 7 bases and the J gene lost 1 base, with 11 bases spanning the gap. CDR1 is MNHNS and CDR2 is SASEGT in the germline V gene.

This clonotype was counted only a few times. This chain joins TRBV20-1 and TRBJ2-3, with 9 positions matching TRBD2. The trim removed 6 bases at V and 0 bases at J, leaving 16 bases unmatched. CDR1 and CDR2 from the germline V gene are DFQATT and SNEGSKA (reference sequence). The CDR3 contains 18 residues. The DNA for the CDR3 is TGCAGTGCGCGGGGCACTAGCGGGTCTTCTCCTAGCACAGATACGCAGTATTTT. Its translation is CSARGTSGSSPSTDTQYF.